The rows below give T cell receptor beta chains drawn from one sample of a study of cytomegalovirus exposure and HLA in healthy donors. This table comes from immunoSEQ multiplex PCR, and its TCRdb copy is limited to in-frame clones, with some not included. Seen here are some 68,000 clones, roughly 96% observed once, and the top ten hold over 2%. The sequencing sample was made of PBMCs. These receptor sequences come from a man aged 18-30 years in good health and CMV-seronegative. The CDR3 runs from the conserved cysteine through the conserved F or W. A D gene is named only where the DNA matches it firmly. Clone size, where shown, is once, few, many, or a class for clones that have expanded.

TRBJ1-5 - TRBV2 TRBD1 TGTGCCAGCAGCCGCACAGGGGGTGGGCAGCCCCAGCATTTT CASSRTGGGQPQHF
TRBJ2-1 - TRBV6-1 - TGTGCCAGCAGTGAAGGACTGTACAATGAGCAGTTCTTC CASSEGLYNEQFF
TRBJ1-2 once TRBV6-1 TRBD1 TGTGCCATCCTAGGACAGGGGGGTACTAACTATGGCTACACCTTC CAILGQGGTNYGYTF
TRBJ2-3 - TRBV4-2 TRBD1 TGTGCCAGCAGCCAAGGAAGGACAGGGGGCGACACAGATACGCAGTATTTT CASSQGRTGGDTDTQYF
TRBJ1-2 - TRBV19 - TGTGCCAGTAGTAATACGGACTATGGCTACACCTTC CASSNTDYGYTF
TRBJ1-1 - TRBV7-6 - TGTGCCAGCAGCCGAATGGGGGGAGGAATCGACACTGAAGCTTTCTTT CASSRMGGGIDTEAFF
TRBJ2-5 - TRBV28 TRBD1 TGTGCCAGCAGTTCCCGGACAGGGTCGACCCAAGAGACCCAGTACTTC CASSSRTGSTQETQYF
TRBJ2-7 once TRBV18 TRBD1 TGTGCCAGCTCACCAGGACAGGGCAGCTCCTACGAGCAGTACTTC CASSPGQGSSYEQYF
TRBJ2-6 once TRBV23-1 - TGCGCCAGCACCATCCCGGCTGGGGCCAACGTCCTGACTTTC CASTIPAGANVLTF
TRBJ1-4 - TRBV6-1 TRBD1 TGTGCCAGCAGTGTACGACAGGGGAATAATGAAAAACTGTTTTTT CASSVRQGNNEKLFF
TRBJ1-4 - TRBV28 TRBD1 TGTGCCAGCGCTTCGACAGGGGTAAATGAAAAACTGTTTTTT CASASTGVNEKLFF
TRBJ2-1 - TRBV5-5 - TGTGCCAGCAGCTTGGAAGGGAGAGGATCCTACAATGAGCAGTTCTTC CASSLEGRGSYNEQFF
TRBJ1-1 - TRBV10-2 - TGCGCCAGCAGTGCCGGGGGAGCGAACACTGAAGCTTTCTTT CASSAGGANTEAFF
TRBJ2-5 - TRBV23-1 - TGCGCCGTGAGGGTCGGGACCCAGTACTTC CAVRVGTQYF
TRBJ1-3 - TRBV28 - TGTGCCAGCAGTTCGGGACATCTCTCTGGAAACACCATATATTTT CASSSGHLSGNTIYF
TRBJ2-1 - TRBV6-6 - TGTGCCAGCAGTTACTCTAGCGAGGGTGAGCAGTTCTTC CASSYSSEGEQFF
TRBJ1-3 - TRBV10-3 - TGTGCCATCAGTGAGCAGATAAGCTCTGGAAACACCATATATTTT CAISEQISSGNTIYF
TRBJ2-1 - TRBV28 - TGTGCCAGCAGTTACCCCCCGCTAGCGACATTCGGTAATGAGCAGTTCTTC CASSYPPLATFGNEQFF
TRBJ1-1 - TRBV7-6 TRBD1 TGTGCCAGCAGCTTGGGTGACGACAGGGAGAGAGCTTTCTTT CASSLGDDRERAFF
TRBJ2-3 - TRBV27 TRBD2 TGTGCCAGCAGTTCCTCGACTAGCGGGTACACAGATACGCAGTATTTT CASSSSTSGYTDTQYF
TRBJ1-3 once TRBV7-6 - TGTGCCAGCAGCTTAACGGGGTTCTCTGGAAACACCATATATTTT CASSLTGFSGNTIYF
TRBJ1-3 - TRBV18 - TGTGCCAGCTCACCACCGGGTCCGGGTTCGGGAAACACCATATATTTT CASSPPGPGSGNTIYF
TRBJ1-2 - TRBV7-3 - TGTGCCAGCAGCTTAACAACCGGGGGGGATAACTATGGCTACACCTTC CASSLTTGGDNYGYTF
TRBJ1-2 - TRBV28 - TGTGCCAGCAGTTTACTTAACGGCAGGGCCAAATGGAGTGGCTACACCTTC CASSLLNGRAKWSGYTF
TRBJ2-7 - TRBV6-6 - TGTGCCAGCAGTTACGACAGCTACAGGGAGCAGTACTTC CASSYDSYREQYF
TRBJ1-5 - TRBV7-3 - TGTGCCAGCAGCTTAGCGAATCAGGGTAGCAATCAGCCCCAGCATTTT CASSLANQGSNQPQHF
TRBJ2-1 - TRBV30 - TGTGCCTGGACTAGCCTCTCCTACAATGAGCAGTTCTTC CAWTSLSYNEQFF
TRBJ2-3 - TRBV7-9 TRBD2 TGTGCCAGCAGCGGACCGACTGCGGGAGGGCCTGTAGATACGCAGTATTTT CASSGPTAGGPVDTQYF
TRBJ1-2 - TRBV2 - TGTGCCAGCAGGGACACGGTTAACTATGGCTACACCTTC CASRDTVNYGYTF
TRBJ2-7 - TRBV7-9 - TGTGCCAGCACCCAAGGTGGGGGGACCACCTACGAGCAGTACTTC CASTQGGGTTYEQYF
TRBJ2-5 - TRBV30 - TGTGCCTGGAGTGTACAGACACGTCAAGAGACCCAGTACTTC CAWSVQTRQETQYF